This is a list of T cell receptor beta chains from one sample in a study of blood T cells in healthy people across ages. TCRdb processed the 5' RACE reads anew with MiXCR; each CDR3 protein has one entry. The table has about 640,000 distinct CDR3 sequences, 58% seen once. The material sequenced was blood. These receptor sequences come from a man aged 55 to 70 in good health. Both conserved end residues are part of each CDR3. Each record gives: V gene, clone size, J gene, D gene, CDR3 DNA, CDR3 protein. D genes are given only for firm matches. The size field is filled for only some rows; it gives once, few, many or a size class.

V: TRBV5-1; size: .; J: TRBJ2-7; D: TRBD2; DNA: TGCGCCAGCAGCCTGTACGGGGGGGCCAACAATGAGCAGTACTTC; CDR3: CASSLYGGANNEQYF
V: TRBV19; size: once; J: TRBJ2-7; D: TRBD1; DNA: TGTGCCGGTAGTATTGGGGACAGGGCTAACGAGCAGTACTTC; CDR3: CAGSIGDRANEQYF
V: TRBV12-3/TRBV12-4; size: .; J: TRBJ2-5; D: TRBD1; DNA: TGTGCCAGCAGTTCACAGGGACAGGGCCAAGAGACCCAGTACTTC; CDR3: CASSSQGQGQETQYF
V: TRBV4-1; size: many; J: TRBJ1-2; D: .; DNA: TGCGCCAGCAGCCAAGCACAGAATAACAACTATGGCTACACCTTC; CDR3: CASSQAQNNNYGYTF
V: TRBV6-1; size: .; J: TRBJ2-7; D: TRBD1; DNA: TGTGCCAGCAGTAAACAGGGGGCGCAATACGAGCAGTACTTC; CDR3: CASSKQGAQYEQYF
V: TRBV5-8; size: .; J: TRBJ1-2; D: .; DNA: TGCGCCAGCAGCCTGTTGGCACGAAACTATGGCTACACCTTC; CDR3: CASSLLARNYGYTF
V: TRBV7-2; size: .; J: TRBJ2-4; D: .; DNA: TGTGCCAGCAGCTCACGTGGGACGTGGGACATTCAGTACTTC; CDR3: CASSSRGTWDIQYF
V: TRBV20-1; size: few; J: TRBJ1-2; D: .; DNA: TGCAGTGCTAGAGTCCTCCAGTGGGGGGGTGGTGGCTACACCTTC; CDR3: CSARVLQWGGGGYTF
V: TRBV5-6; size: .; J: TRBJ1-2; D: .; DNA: TGTGCCAGCAGCCCCACCCCGACAGAAAACTATGGCTACACCTTC; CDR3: CASSPTPTENYGYTF
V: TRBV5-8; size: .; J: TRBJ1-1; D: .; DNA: TGTGCCAGCAGCTTTGCAGGGCCCACTGAAGCTTTCTTT; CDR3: CASSFAGPTEAFF
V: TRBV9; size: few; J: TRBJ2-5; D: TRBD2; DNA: TGTGCCAGCAGCGTAGGAGTAGCGGGGCAAGAGACCCAGTACTTC; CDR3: CASSVGVAGQETQYF
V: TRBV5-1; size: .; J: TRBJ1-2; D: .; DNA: TGCGCCAGCAGCTTGGACGTAACCATGGGCTACACCTTC; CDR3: CASSLDVTMGYTF
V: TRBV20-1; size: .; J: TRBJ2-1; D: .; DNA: TGCAGTGTTAGGGTGGGGGGCTGGGACAATGAGCAGTTCTTC; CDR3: CSVRVGGWDNEQFF
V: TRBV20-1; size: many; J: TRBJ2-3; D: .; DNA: TGCAGTGCTGCCGCGGGGGCGCAGGTCACAGATACGCAGTATTTT; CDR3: CSAAAGAQVTDTQYF
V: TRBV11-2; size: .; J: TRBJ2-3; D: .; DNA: TGTGCCAGCAGCTTTAGCGGCTATCGGGTAGATACGCAGTATTTT; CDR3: CASSFSGYRVDTQYF
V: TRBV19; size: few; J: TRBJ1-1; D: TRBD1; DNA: TGTGCCAGTAGCATCGACAGGGACACTGAAGCTTTCTTT; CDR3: CASSIDRDTEAFF
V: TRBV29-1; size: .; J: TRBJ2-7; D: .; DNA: TGCAGCGTTGTTGGGGTCCGGGGGCTTCCCTCCTACGAGCAGTACTTC; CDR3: CSVVGVRGLPSYEQYF
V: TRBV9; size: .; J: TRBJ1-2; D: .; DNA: TGTACCAGCAGCGTAGGCGGGGGAGGGTATGGCTACACCTTC; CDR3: CTSSVGGGGYGYTF
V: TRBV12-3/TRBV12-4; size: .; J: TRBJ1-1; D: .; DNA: TGTGCCAGCGGGGGCCCGGCTAACACTGAAGCTTTCTTT; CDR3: CASGGPANTEAFF
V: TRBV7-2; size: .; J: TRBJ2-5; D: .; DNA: TGTGCCAGCGCCGGACAGTACCAAGAGACCCAGTACTTC; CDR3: CASAGQYQETQYF
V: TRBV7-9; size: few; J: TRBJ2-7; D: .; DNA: TGTGCCAGCAGCTCCTCCATGAACTCCTACGAGCAGTACTTC; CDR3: CASSSSMNSYEQYF
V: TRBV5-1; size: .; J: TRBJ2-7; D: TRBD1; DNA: TGCGCCAGCAGCGACAACAGGGGAACCTACGAGCAGTACTTC; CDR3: CASSDNRGTYEQYF
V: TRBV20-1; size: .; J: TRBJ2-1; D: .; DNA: TGCAGTGCTCCAAAGGGGGGGGCGCAATCTGTGGTCGATGAGCAGTTCTTC; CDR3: CSAPKGGAQSVVDEQFF
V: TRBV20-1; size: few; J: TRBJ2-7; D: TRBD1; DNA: TGCAGTGCCAGACAGGGGAACGAGCAGTACTTC; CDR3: CSARQGNEQYF
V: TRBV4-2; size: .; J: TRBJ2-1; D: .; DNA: TGTGCCAGCAGCCGAGAGAGGGAGTTAGCCTACAATGAGCAGTTCTTC; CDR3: CASSRERELAYNEQFF
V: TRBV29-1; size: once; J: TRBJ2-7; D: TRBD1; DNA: TGCAGCGTTGAAGATTTGCAGGGGGCTTACTACGAGCAGTACTTC; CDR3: CSVEDLQGAYYEQYF
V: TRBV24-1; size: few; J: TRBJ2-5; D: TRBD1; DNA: TGTGCCACCAGTGATCGGGACAGGGGGCTTCAAGAGACCCAGTACTTC; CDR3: CATSDRDRGLQETQYF
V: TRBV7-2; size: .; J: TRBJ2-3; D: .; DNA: TGTGCCAGCAGCTCCTCCGCGATCGGCTGGGCCACAGATACGCAGTATTTT; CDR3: CASSSSAIGWATDTQYF
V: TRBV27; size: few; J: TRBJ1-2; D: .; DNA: TGTGCCAGCAGTGACTCGGGACAACAGCTTGGCTACACCTTC; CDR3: CASSDSGQQLGYTF
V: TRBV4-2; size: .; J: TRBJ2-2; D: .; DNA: TGTGCCAGCAGCCATCCACTAGGAGAGGAGCTGTTTTTT; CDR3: CASSHPLGEELFF
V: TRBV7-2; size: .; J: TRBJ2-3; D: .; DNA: TGTGCCAGCAGCCGAGGACTCCACACAGATACGCAGTATTTT; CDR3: CASSRGLHTDTQYF
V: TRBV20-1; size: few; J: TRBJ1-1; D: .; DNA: TGCAGTGCCACGGGGCTATTGAACACTGAGGCTTTCTTT; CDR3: CSATGLLNTEAFF
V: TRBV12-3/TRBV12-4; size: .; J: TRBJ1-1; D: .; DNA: TGTGCCAGCAGTTATCCAAGCCGGACTGAAGCTTTCTTT; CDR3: CASSYPSRTEAFF
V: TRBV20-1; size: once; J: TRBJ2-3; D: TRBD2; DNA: TGTAGCCGTGTGGGGGGGAGCACAGATACGCAGTATTTT; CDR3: CSRVGGSTDTQYF
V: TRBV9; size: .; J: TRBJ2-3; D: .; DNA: TGTGCCAGCAGCGTAGACAAAGACCCCCGGGGAGATACGCAGTATTTT; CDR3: CASSVDKDPRGDTQYF
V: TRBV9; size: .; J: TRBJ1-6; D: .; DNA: TGTGCCAGCAGCTCAAAGGGGGGTGCCAGGGATGCTTCACCCCTCCACTTT; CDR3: CASSSKGGARDASPLHF
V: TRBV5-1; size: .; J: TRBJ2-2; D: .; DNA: TGCGCCAGCAGCTTGCGGCAGGGCTACACCGGGGAGCTGTTTTTT; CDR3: CASSLRQGYTGELFF
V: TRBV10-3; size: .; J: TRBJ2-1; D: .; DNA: TGTGCCACCCAACAGGGGGGGACCTACAATGAGCAGTTCTTC; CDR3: CATQQGGTYNEQFF
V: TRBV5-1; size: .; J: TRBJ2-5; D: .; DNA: TGCGCCAGCTCCGTTGGGCAGGGGCTTGAAGAGACCCAGTACTTC; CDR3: CASSVGQGLEETQYF
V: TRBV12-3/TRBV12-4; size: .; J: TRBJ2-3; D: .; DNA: TGTGCCAGCCAACCCCCGGGCGCAGATACGCAGTATTTT; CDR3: CASQPPGADTQYF
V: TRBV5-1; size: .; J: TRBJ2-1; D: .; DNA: TGCGCCAGCAGCCCGACGACCCCCAATGAGCAGTTCTTC; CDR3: CASSPTTPNEQFF
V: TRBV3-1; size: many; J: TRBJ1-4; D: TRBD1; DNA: TGTGCCAGCAGCCAAGGGGGACAGTGGGTTGAAAAACTGTTTTTT; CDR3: CASSQGGQWVEKLFF
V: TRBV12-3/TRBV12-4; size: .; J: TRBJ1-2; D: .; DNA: TGTGCCAGCAGTTCGGGACCTGGAGGGGGGGACACCTTC; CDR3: CASSSGPGGGDTF
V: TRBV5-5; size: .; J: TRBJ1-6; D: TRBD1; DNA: TGTGCCAGCAGCTCCTCCCCGAACAGGGGAGGAGGTTCACCCCTCCACTTT; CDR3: CASSSSPNRGGGSPLHF
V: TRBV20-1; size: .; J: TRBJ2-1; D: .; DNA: TGCAGTGCTAGAGATGGTGGGGGGCTGGTTAATCGGCAGTTCTTC; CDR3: CSARDGGGLVNRQFF
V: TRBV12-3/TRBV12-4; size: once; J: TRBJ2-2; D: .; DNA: TGTGCCAGCAGCTCAGATAGCGCGAACACCGGGGAGCTGTTTTTT; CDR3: CASSSDSANTGELFF
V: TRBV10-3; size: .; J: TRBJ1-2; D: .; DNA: TGTGCCGCAGTGGCGGACAGCCAGTTCTATGGCTACACCTTC; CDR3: CAAVADSQFYGYTF
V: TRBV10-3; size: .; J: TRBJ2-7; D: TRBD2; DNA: TGTGCCATCAGTGAGTCGAATCCTAGCGGCGATTTCTACAATGAGCAGTACTTC; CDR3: CAISESNPSGDFYNEQYF
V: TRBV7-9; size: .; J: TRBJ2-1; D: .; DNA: TGTGCCAGCAACTACTTCGACAATGAGCAGTTCTTC; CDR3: CASNYFDNEQFF
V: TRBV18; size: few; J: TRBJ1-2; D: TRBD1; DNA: TGTGCCAGCACTACTTCCGGGACAGAAACCTATGGCTACACCTTC; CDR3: CASTTSGTETYGYTF